This T cell receptor (beta chain) was captured in a study of blood T cell repertoires in COVID-19. Study in general: Italy, Spain and the United States were the sources of the convalescent and acute COVID-19 samples. PBMCs, B-cell-depleted T cells, or T cells provided the cDNA or gDNA that made up the material.

Original processing notes: Amplification from reference gene primers served as the basis for estimated nucleated cell counts. TCRdb's copy holds only in-frame clones and misses some; the assay was immunoSEQ multiplex PCR. That table is the source of V, J and clone size, and D and trimming were worked out from the DNA. The sample has more than 110,000 clones, 77% seen once; the top ten hold about 8.4%. Germline trimming cut 5 bases from V and 5 bases from J; bases unmatched to any gene: 9. The V gene's germline CDR1 is MNHEY and CDR2 SMNVEV (reference sequence). CDR3 length equals 15 residues. The material sequenced was peripheral blood. The chain combines TRBV27 with TRBJ2-7, with 10 bases lining up with TRBD2. This receptor was obtained from a woman aged 50 to 65 with active or convalescent COVID-19. The CDR3 DNA follows: TGTGCCAGCAGTACGAGAGCGGGGGGGGGCGACGAGCAGTACTTC. Protein: CASSTRAGGGDEQYF.